The clone carrying this T cell receptor (beta chain) occurred a few times. Its antigen is currently unknown. The sample comes from a study of immune evolution from preneoplasia to lung adenocarcinoma. General study points: From normal lung to invasive adenocarcinoma, top clone frequencies appeared to decrease. Compared with EGFR-mutant or double wild-type lesions, KRAS-mutant nodules were more clonal.

Method: immunoSEQ multiplex PCR; TCRdb's copy keeps in-frame clones and lacks some. The sample carries under 45,000 clones, around 80% recorded once. H&E slides confirmed each diagnosis, reviewed by two pathologists independently. The sequence was obtained from a person aged 55 to 75 with lung adenocarcinoma. Sequencing was performed on FFPE invasive lung adenocarcinoma tissue.

CDR3 sequence: CASILTGAGELFF. CDR3 nucleotides: TGTGCCAGCATCCTGACAGGGGCCGGGGAGCTGTTTTTT. The gene calls are TRBV7-9 and TRBJ2-2; 8 nucleotides match TRBD1. Germline V gives CDR1 SEHNR, CDR2 FQNEAQ (reference sequence). The CDR3 contains 13 residues. J gave up 6 bases and V 7 bases, and 4 bases lay outside the gene matches.